These 26 T cell receptor beta chains came from one sample sequenced in a study of identical twins. TCRdb independently ran MiXCR on the 5' RACE reads; one entry per CDR3 protein. The profile shows 750,000 to 950,000 distinct CDR3 sequences, over 9% of them singletons. The sample also formed part of further work on yellow fever vaccine responses in identical twins.

The material sequenced was PBMCs. These receptors came from a woman younger than 35 in good health.

V usage is TRBV20-1 and J usage is TRBJ2-7, with 9 bases aligning to TRBD1. Per the germline V gene, CDR1 is DFQATT and CDR2 is SNEGSKA (reference sequence). The J segment lost 3 bases and the V segment lost 3 bases, leaving 6 bases of the junction unmatched. The CDR3 has 14 residues. The CDR3 reads CSARRTGENYEQYV. Here the CDR3 DNA reads TGCAGTGCTAGGAGGACAGGGGAAAACTACGAGCAGTACGTC.

The gene calls are TRBV11-3 and TRBJ2-1; weak D call: TRBD1 (6 bases). CDR1 and CDR2 (germline): SGHNT, YENEEA. The CDR3 loop spans 14 amino acids. V lost 4 bases and J 6 bases, leaving 13 bases between the germline ends. The DNA for the CDR3 is TGTGCCAGCAGCTCAGGGGCCCTCCCCAATGAGCAGTTCTTC. It yields the protein CASSSGALPNEQFF.

The genes are TRBV5-1 and TRBJ1-6, with unresolved D. The germline V gene encodes CDR1 SGHRS and CDR2 YFSETQ. The CDR3 is 14 residues long. V lost 1 base and J 5 bases, leaving 7 bases between the germline ends. This CDR3 is CASSLSDDNSPLHF. DNA of the CDR3: TGCGCCAGCAGCTTGTCAGACGATAATTCACCCCTCCACTTT.

This clonotype was seen a few times. This rearrangement joins TRBV6-1 to TRBJ1-5; no clear D gene. The germline V and J ends were trimmed by 1 base and 0 bases, with 10 bases remaining between them. CDR1 and CDR2 from the germline V gene are MNHNS and SASEGT. This CDR3 has 16 amino acids. CDR3 region: CASSEVDGYSNQPQHF. CDR3 sequence (DNA): TGTGCCAGCAGTGAAGTAGACGGGTATAGCAATCAGCCCCAGCATTTT.

This clonotype was recorded a few times. This chain joins TRBV4-2 and TRBJ1-4; 8 bases fit TRBD1. Germline V gene sequence: CDR1 LGHNA, CDR2 YNFKEQ. There are 16 residues in the CDR3. V was clipped by 5 bases and J by 7 bases; unmatched bases: 12. CDR3 sequence reads: CASSGTRTGKTEKLFF. The CDR3 DNA sequence: TGTGCCAGCAGCGGAACGCGGACAGGGAAAACTGAAAAACTGTTTTTT.

The chain carries TRBV12-3 or TRBV12-4 and TRBJ2-6; D gene ambiguous. This CDR3 comprises 14 residues. Trimming removed 8 bases from V and 4 bases from J, with 12 bases in between. The CDR3 spells CASRLPNGANVLTF. The CDR3 region has the DNA TGTGCCAGCCGGTTACCGAACGGGGCCAACGTCCTGACTTTC.

The chain has TRBV11-1 and TRBJ2-3; D not certain. V shed 5 bases and J shed 0 bases, with 15 bases lying between them. The length of the CDR3 is 16 residues. In germline, CDR1 is SGHAT, CDR2 FQDESV (reference sequence). This chain's CDR3 is CASSVPTYASTDTQYF. The CDR3 coding sequence is TGTGCCAGCAGCGTCCCGACGTACGCTAGCACAGATACGCAGTATTTT.

V gene TRBV7-3 combines with J gene TRBJ2-7, with a tentative D call TRBD2 (6 bases). CDR1 SGHTA and CDR2 FQGTGA come from the germline V gene. With 0 bases removed from V and 5 bases from J, the gap between germline ends came to 8 bases. This CDR3 region has 13 residues. CDR3 coding DNA: TGTGCCAGCAGCTTAACGGAGGGAAACGAGCAGTACTTC. Translation gives CASSLTEGNEQYF.

The chain carries TRBV7-2 and TRBJ2-5, with D possibly matching TRBD1 (6 bases). Per the germline V gene, CDR1 is SGHTA and CDR2 is FQGNSA. CDR3 length equals 13 residues. V gave up 8 bases and J gave up 5 bases, with 15 bases separating them. The CDR3 sequence is CASQGPTKETQYF. In nucleotides, the CDR3 is TGTGCCAGCCAGGGGCCAACAAAGGAGACCCAGTACTTC.

This clonotype was seen a few times. The rearrangement joins TRBV20-1 to TRBJ1-2, with TRBD1 matching 7 bases. The germline V gene has CDR1 DFQATT and CDR2 SNEGSKA (reference sequence). This CDR3 contains 14 residues. Trimming removed 4 bases from V and 2 bases from J; junction bases left unmatched: 7. This CDR3 reads CSAIDRVRNYGYTF. In DNA, the CDR3 is TGCAGTGCTATCGACAGGGTCCGGAACTATGGCTACACCTTC.

This clonotype was found a few times. The V gene is TRBV19, the J gene TRBJ2-3; 8 bases fit TRBD1. The CDR3 runs 15 residues. The V gene end was trimmed by 3 bases and the J gene end by 1 base; junction bases not matched to a gene: 3. The germline CDR1 and CDR2 sequences are LNHDA and SQIVND (reference sequence). This CDR3 reads CASSIQDRGTDTQYF. CDR3 coding DNA: TGTGCCAGTAGTATTCAGGACAGGGGCACAGATACGCAGTATTTT.

This clonotype was counted between two and nine times. The V and J genes are TRBV20-1 and TRBJ2-3; 8 bases line up with TRBD2. Per germline, CDR1 DFQATT and CDR2 SNEGSKA (reference sequence). J lost 2 bases, V lost 0 bases, and 4 bases had no gene match. The CDR3 extends over 15 amino acids. This CDR3 reads CSARDGRGATDTQYF. CDR3 in DNA: TGCAGTGCTAGAGACGGGAGGGGGGCCACAGATACGCAGTATTTT.

The J gene is TRBJ2-2, the V gene TRBV7-7; the D gene is possibly TRBD2 (6 bases). CDR3 length equals 15 residues. V lost 3 bases, J lost 1 base, and 9 bases lay in between. CDR1 and CDR2 from the germline V gene are SSHAT and FNYEAQ (reference sequence). The CDR3 DNA reads TGTGCCAGCAGCTTGGGACTGGGGAACACCGGGGAGCTGTTTTTT. As protein: CASSLGLGNTGELFF. Full variable domain (remainder filled in from reference TRBV7-7 and TRBJ2-2): GAGVSQSPRYKVTKRGQDVTLRCDPISSHATLYWYQQALGQGPEFLTYFNYEAQPDKSGLPSDRFSAERPEGSISTLTIQRTEQRDSAMYRCASSLGLGNTGELFFGEGSRLTVL.

This clonotype was recorded a few times. The chain links TRBV5-5 to TRBJ2-1, with 9 bases identical to TRBD2. Losses at the gene ends were 4 bases for V and 3 bases for J; bases not matched to a gene: 5. CDR1 SGHKS and CDR2 YYEKEE come from the germline V gene (reference sequence). The CDR3 is 15 amino acids. CDR3 DNA: TGTGCCAGCAGCCGACTAGCGGACTTCTACAATGAGCAGTTCTTC. It yields the protein CASSRLADFYNEQFF.

This clonotype was counted a few times. The CDR3 nucleotides read TGCGCCAGCAGCCAAGAGTTAAGGACAGGGGGTAGGGAGACCCAGTACTTC. Protein: CASSQELRTGGRETQYF. V gene TRBV4-1 combines with J gene TRBJ2-5; 10 bases map to TRBD1. J lost 5 bases, V lost 0 bases, and 9 bases had no gene match. Germline assignment: CDR1 MGHRA and CDR2 YSYEKL. The CDR3 contains 17 residues.

This clonotype appeared a few times. This chain links TRBV10-3 with TRBJ2-3; possibly TRBD1 or TRBD2 for D (5 bases each). Trimming pared 3 bases from V and 3 bases from J, leaving 16 bases between. The CDR3 consists of 16 residues. Germline CDR1 and CDR2: ENHRY and SYGVKD. As DNA, the CDR3 is TGTGCCATCAGTGATCGGTCGAGGGGCAGGACAGATACGCAGTATTTT. This codes for CAISDRSRGRTDTQYF.

The chain links TRBV5-1 to TRBJ2-4; 10 positions match TRBD1. CDR3 length: 14 residues. The J segment lost 6 bases and the V segment lost 4 bases, leaving 4 bases of the junction unmatched. The germline V gene encodes CDR1 SGHRS and CDR2 YFSETQ. This CDR3 is CASSPRTGGNIQYF. CDR3 sequence (DNA): TGCGCCAGCAGCCCACGGACAGGGGGAAACATTCAGTACTTC. The variable domain in full, completed from reference TRBV5-1 and TRBJ2-4, reads KAGVTQTPRYLIKTRGQQVTLSCSPISGHRSVSWYQQTPGQGLQFLFEYFSETQRNKGNFPGRFSGRQFSNSRSEMNVSTLELGDSALYLCASSPRTGGNIQYFGAGTRLSVL.

This clonotype was seen more than once but under ten times. The V and J genes are TRBV10-1 and TRBJ2-2; the match to TRBD2 covers 7 bases. V was pared by 4 bases and J by 5 bases, with 16 bases of the junction left unmatched. CDR3 length: 18 residues. From germline, CDR1 is WNHNN and CDR2 SYGVQD (reference sequence). CDR3 DNA sequence: TGCGCCAGCAGTGGACGGGGGGATGGCGGGAGACGTACCGGGGAGCTGTTTTTT. Translated, it gives CASSGRGDGGRRTGELFF.

This clonotype was picked up a small number of times. V and J are TRBV6-2 or TRBV6-3 and TRBJ1-5; a weak D match, TRBD1 (5 bases). With 4 bases removed from V and 6 bases from J, the gap between germline ends came to 16 bases. CDR1 and CDR2 (germline): MNHEY, SVGEGT. The CDR3 consists of 15 residues. CDR3 sequence: CASSSRQGWAQPQHF. The CDR3 nucleotides are TGTGCCAGCAGTTCACGGCAGGGCTGGGCTCAGCCCCAGCATTTT.

In this sample, this clonotype turned up a few times. V usage is TRBV4-1 and J usage is TRBJ2-5, with a tentative D call TRBD1 (5 bases). V lost 2 bases to trimming and J lost 2 bases, with 9 bases between them. CDR1 and CDR2 (germline): MGHRA, YSYEKL. The CDR3 consists of 14 residues. CDR3 sequence reads: CASSQNRIQETQYF. CDR3 nucleotides: TGCGCCAGCAGCCAAAACAGGATACAAGAGACCCAGTACTTC.

V and J are TRBV20-1 and TRBJ1-1; D perhaps matches TRBD1 (6 bases). Trimming stripped 6 bases from V and 1 base from J, with 15 bases between. Germline values: CDR1 DFQATT, CDR2 SNEGSKA (reference sequence). The CDR3 contains 14 residues. As DNA, the CDR3 is TGCAGTGCGCTCTACCGGGGGCAGAACACTGAAGCTTTCTTT. Translating it yields CSALYRGQNTEAFF.

This clonotype was counted many times. The rearrangement uses TRBV2 and TRBJ2-3; possibly TRBD2 for D (5 bases). Between the trimmed V and J ends, which lost 10 bases and 5 bases, there was a span of 16 bases. The CDR3 is made up of 13 amino acids. Germline loops: CDR1 SNHLY, CDR2 FYNNEI. DNA for the CDR3: TGTGCCACCTTCGGACGGGAAAGAGATACGCAGTATTTT. It yields the protein CATFGRERDTQYF.

The DNA for the CDR3 is TGTGCCAGCACCCTTGGAAGCGGGAGTAATTCCGGGGAGCTGTTTTTT. This encodes CASTLGSGSNSGELFF. The chain combines TRBV27 with TRBJ2-2, with 8 positions matching TRBD2. V shed 7 bases, J shed 6 bases, and the junction held 13 bases outside the gene matches. CDR1 and CDR2 from the germline V gene are MNHEY and SMNVEV (reference sequence). The CDR3 is made up of 16 amino acids.

The V gene is TRBV15, the J gene TRBJ2-2; D is unresolved. Germline-derived CDR1 and CDR2 are LNHNV and YYDKDF (reference sequence). This CDR3 region has 15 residues. Trimming shortened V by 0 bases and J by 2 bases, and 7 bases separated the two germline ends. CDR3 in DNA: TGTGCCACCAGCAGAGATAAGGGAAACACCGGGGAGCTGTTTTTT. It specifies CATSRDKGNTGELFF.

This clonotype was picked up a small number of times. V gene TRBV24-1 combines with J gene TRBJ1-5; the D gene is possibly TRBD1 (5 bases). Germline CDR1 and CDR2: KGHDR and SFDVKD. V was cut by 5 bases and J by 4 bases, with 11 bases left in between. The CDR3 loop spans 14 amino acids. The CDR3 protein is CATSAGRTNQPQHF. CDR3 sequence (DNA): TGTGCCACCAGTGCGGGCAGGACAAATCAGCCCCAGCATTTT.

This clonotype occurred a few times. V gene TRBV5-4 combines with J gene TRBJ2-7; 8 positions match TRBD2. The germline V gene encodes CDR1 SGHNT and CDR2 YYREEE (reference sequence). The CDR3 totals 14 residues. Trimming removed 4 bases from V and 6 bases from J; junction bases left unmatched: 9. DNA of the CDR3: TGTGCCAGCAGCCTGGGTAGCGGGGTTGGCGAGCAGTACTTC. Translating gives CASSLGSGVGEQYF. Based on the CDR3 plus reference TRBV5-4 and TRBJ2-7, the full variable domain is ETGVTQSPTHLIKTRGQQVTLRCSSQSGHNTVSWYQQALGQGPQFIFQYYREEENGRGNFPPRFSGLQFPNYSSELNVNALELDDSALYLCASSLGSGVGEQYFGPGTRLTVT.